A single sample is the source of the 32 T cell receptor beta chains below, sequenced in a study of vaccination and CD4 T cells after COVID-19. The Oncomine TCR Beta short-read assay sequenced DNA from cultured CD4+ T cells. TCRdb independently ran MiXCR on the PCR reads; one entry per CDR3 protein. The sample lists 11,000 or so distinct CDR3 sequences, around 21% seen once, with around 12% in the top ten. Treatment here: approximately nine-day PBMC culture with coronavirus spike peptide pools or control peptides (ViraFEST assay). Their specific antigens are unknown. Here the sequenced sample was CD4+ T cells from blood, cultured in vitro, taken after SARS-CoV-2 vaccination. The origin of the receptors is a human donor who had recovered from COVID-19.

The chain uses TRBV19 and TRBJ1-5; D possibly corresponds to TRBD1 (6 bases). Between the trimmed V and J ends, which lost 7 bases and 5 bases, there was a span of 9 bases. CDR3 length: 12 amino acids. CDR1 and CDR2 from the germline V gene are LNHDA and SQIVND (reference sequence). DNA for the CDR3: TGTGCCAGTATGACAGGAGATCAGCCCCAGCATTTT. The encoded protein is CASMTGDQPQHF.

In this sample, this clonotype is medium-sized. The chain uses TRBV6-5 and TRBJ1-5; no clear D gene. CDR1 and CDR2 from the germline V gene are MNHEY and SVGAGI. This CDR3 has 14 amino acids. V was shortened by 2 bases and J by 7 bases, with 12 bases between the two germline ends. The CDR3 DNA sequence: TGTGCCAGCAGTTACCGTGAAAATGGGCAGCCCCAGCATTTT. The encoded protein is CASSYRENGQPQHF.

The chain has TRBV28 and TRBJ1-2, with D possibly TRBD1 on 5 matching bases. CDR1 is MDHEN, CDR2 SYDVKM, per germline. V was clipped by 2 bases and J by 8 bases, with 15 bases between them. The CDR3 length is 14 residues. CDR3 amino acids: CASSLGMGTGGYTF. The CDR3 DNA follows: TGTGCCAGCAGTTTAGGTATGGGGACTGGAGGCTACACCTTC.

The CDR3 DNA follows: TGCAGTGCTAGGGCAAACAGGGGTAACACTGAAGCTTTCTTT. Residues: CSARANRGNTEAFF. The chain employs TRBV20-1 and TRBJ1-1, with 7 nucleotides matching TRBD1. The J segment lost 2 bases and the V segment lost 3 bases, leaving 6 bases of the junction unmatched. CDR1 and CDR2 (germline): DFQATT, SNEGSKA (reference sequence). The length of the CDR3 is 14 residues.

This clonotype has just a few counts. The genes are TRBV20-1 and TRBJ1-1; possibly TRBD1 for D (5 bases). Per the germline V gene, CDR1 is DFQATT and CDR2 is SNEGSKA (reference sequence). CDR3 length: 14 amino acids. Trimming took off 8 bases at V and 5 bases at J, with 21 bases between the two ends. The CDR3 bases are TGCAGTTCCAACGGCGGAGGGGTTCGGACTGAAGCTTTCTTT. Translation gives CSSNGGGVRTEAFF.

The gene calls are TRBV10-2 and TRBJ2-1, with TRBD1 matching over 9 bases. The germline V gene has CDR1 WSHSY and CDR2 SAAADI. There are 14 residues in the CDR3. V shed 8 bases and J 7 bases; nucleotides not matched to a gene: 9. CDR3 region: CASCPGQGWNEQFF. The CDR3 nucleotides are TGCGCCAGCTGCCCGGGACAGGGTTGGAATGAGCAGTTCTTC.

V usage is TRBV7-2 and J usage is TRBJ2-7; TRBD1 aligns across 9 bases. The V gene end was trimmed by 0 bases and the J gene end by 5 bases; junction bases not matched to a gene: 17. The CDR3 totals 19 residues. Germline CDR1 and CDR2: SGHTA and FQGNSA. The CDR3 nucleotides are TGTGCCAGCAGCTTAGCTCGGGACAGGGTTACCGGGGGAACCCACGAGCAGTACTTC. This codes for CASSLARDRVTGGTHEQYF.

This clonotype was seen more than once but under ten times. V and J are TRBV20-1 and TRBJ2-1; unclear D gene. The CDR3 spans 15 residues. V lost 6 bases to trimming and J lost 7 bases, with 22 bases between them. Germline CDR1 DFQATT, CDR2 SNEGSKA (reference sequence). This chain's CDR3 is CSAPETTVDWNEQFF. The CDR3 DNA follows: TGCAGTGCCCCCGAGACGACCGTTGATTGGAATGAGCAGTTCTTC.

The rearrangement joins TRBV7-9 to TRBJ2-7; D might be TRBD1 or TRBD2, each matching 7 bases. Per germline, CDR1 SEHNR and CDR2 FQNEAQ (reference sequence). CDR3 length: 14 residues. The V end was cut by 7 bases, the J end by 2 bases, with 15 bases between. CDR3 DNA sequence: TGTGCCAGCACCAGGGGGGGGTACCCCTACGAGCAGTACTTC. Translated, it gives CASTRGGYPYEQYF.

CDR3 in DNA: TGTGCCAGCAGTTTTATAGGGGGAGCCGTGGAGGGCACTGAAGCTTTCTTT. Its protein product is CASSFIGGAVEGTEAFF. The J gene is TRBJ1-1, the V gene TRBV28; D might be TRBD1 (6 bases). The CDR3 totals 17 residues. The germline V gene has CDR1 MDHEN and CDR2 SYDVKM. V was pared by 3 bases and J by 4 bases, with 21 bases between.

This clonotype has just a few counts. The V gene is TRBV7-2, the J gene TRBJ1-6; no clear D. V dropped 1 base and J dropped 10 bases, with 11 bases sitting between them. The CDR3 consists of 14 residues. Germline V gene data show CDR1 as SGHTA and CDR2 as FQGNSA. The DNA for the CDR3 is TGTGCCAGCAGCTTAGTGTACAACGAGTCACCCCTCCACTTT. This sequence encodes CASSLVYNESPLHF.

Here the CDR3 DNA reads TGTGCCTGGAGTGTACCCGACAGATATTATAGCAATCAGCCCCAGCATTTT. Encoded protein: CAWSVPDRYYSNQPQHF. The chain couples TRBV30 to TRBJ1-5, with a possible D match to TRBD1 (5 bases). The CDR3 consists of 17 residues. V gave up 0 bases and J gave up 0 bases, with 15 bases separating them. Germline CDR1 is GTSNPN and CDR2 is SVGIG (reference sequence).

Comments on this clonotype: Mismatch with germline at one junction end may stem from a read error. The rearrangement joins TRBV7-7 to TRBJ1-1; no firm D call. From germline, CDR1 is SSHAT and CDR2 FNYEAQ (reference sequence). The CDR3 runs to 14 residues. The CDR3 loop reads CASSPGWGNTEAFF. CDR3 nucleotide sequence: TGTGCTAGCAGCCCCGGGTGGGGGAACACTGAAGCTTTCTTT.

The V gene is TRBV4-1, the J gene TRBJ2-1; D possibly corresponds to TRBD1 (6 bases). Germline V gives CDR1 MGHRA, CDR2 YSYEKL. Deletions cut 1 base from V and 2 bases from J, with 12 bases between. This CDR3 region has 16 residues. CDR3 region: CASSQVMGTTYNEQFF. The CDR3 DNA sequence: TGCGCCAGCAGCCAAGTAATGGGGACAACCTACAATGAGCAGTTCTTC.

This clonotype ranks as medium-sized. The rearrangement links TRBV20-1 to TRBJ2-6; TRBD1 agrees at 11 bases. Germline CDR1 is DFQATT and CDR2 is SNEGSKA (reference sequence). CDR3 length: 17 residues. The V gene end was trimmed by 6 bases and the J gene end by 0 bases; junction bases not matched to a gene: 7. The CDR3 loop reads CSATGTGGFSGANVLTF. In DNA, the CDR3 is TGCAGTGCCACCGGGACAGGGGGTTTCTCTGGGGCCAACGTCCTGACTTTC.

This sequence joins TRBV6-4 and TRBJ2-7, with 8 bases matching TRBD2. Germline V gene data show CDR1 as MRHNA and CDR2 as SNTAGT. The CDR3 length is 15 residues. V lost 5 bases and J lost 2; bases outside the gene matches: 8. The CDR3 DNA follows: TGTGCCAGCAGTTCAATCGGGGGGGCTGCCTACGAGCAGTACTTC. Its protein product is CASSSIGGAAYEQYF.

To note about this clonotype: No conserved phenylalanine or tryptophan is present at the end of the CDR3, so a read error is the likely explanation. The rearrangement joins TRBV7-2 to TRBJ2-1, with D possibly matching TRBD2 (5 bases). This CDR3 has 16 residues. In germline, CDR1 is SGHTA, CDR2 FQGNSA. Trimming took 1 base from V and 0 from J, leaving 10 bases between them. The CDR3 DNA reads TGTGCCAGCAGCTTAGGGCCTAGCCTCTCCTACAATGAGCAGTTCCTC. Amino acids: CASSLGPSLSYNEQFL.

The genes are TRBV15 and TRBJ2-3; TRBD1 agrees at 8 bases. Losses at the gene ends were 3 bases for V and 4 bases for J; bases not matched to a gene: 3. The CDR3 extends over 14 amino acids. The germline gives CDR1 LNHNV, CDR2 YYDKDF (reference sequence). CDR3 sequence: CATSRDREADTQYF. CDR3 in DNA: TGTGCCACCAGCAGGGACAGGGAGGCAGATACGCAGTATTTT.

This clonotype was seen just once. A clone one base away is much larger, so this may be a read error. The chain uses TRBV15 and TRBJ2-7; TRBD2 matches 12 bases. The CDR3 is 16 amino acids. Germline CDR1 is LNHNV and CDR2 is YYDKDF (reference sequence). J lost 5 bases, V lost 3 bases, and 8 bases had no gene match. CDR3 sequence: CATSRALAGGLHEQYF. In DNA form, the CDR3 reads TGTGCCACCAGCAGGGCCCTAGCGGGAGGGCTGCACGAGCAGTACTTC.

This rearrangement joins TRBV6-2 or TRBV6-3 to TRBJ1-1, with D tentatively TRBD1 (6 bases). From germline, CDR1 is MNHEY and CDR2 SVGEGT. Trimming pared 7 bases from V and 2 bases from J, leaving 14 bases between. CDR3 length: 14 residues. CDR3 sequence reads: CASTPGARNTEAFF. The CDR3 DNA sequence: TGTGCCAGCACCCCGGGGGCTCGTAACACTGAAGCTTTCTTT.

This clonotype rates as medium-sized. This chain links TRBV15 with TRBJ1-1, with 7 bases identical to TRBD1. After removal of 0 bases from V and 5 bases from J, the junction contained 0 bases not matched to a gene. CDR3 length equals 13 residues. Looked up from germline, CDR1 is LNHNV and CDR2 is YYDKDF (reference sequence). The CDR3 sequence: CATSRETGTEAFF. The DNA of the CDR3 is TGTGCCACCAGCAGAGAGACAGGGACTGAAGCTTTCTTT. Based on the CDR3 plus reference TRBV15 and TRBJ1-1, the full variable domain is DAMVIQNPRYQVTQFGKPVTLSCSQTLNHNVMYWYQQKSSQAPKLLFHYYDKDFNNEADTPDNFQSRRPNTSFCFLDIRSPGLGDTAMYLCATSRETGTEAFFGQGTRLTVV.

The chain combines TRBV28 with TRBJ1-2; weak D call: TRBD1 (6 bases). The CDR3 totals 13 residues. Germline V lookup: CDR1 MDHEN, CDR2 SYDVKM. The V gene lost 6 bases and the J gene lost 8 bases, with 16 bases spanning the gap. The CDR3: CASRHRQARGYTF. The DNA for the CDR3 is TGTGCCAGCAGACACCGACAGGCTCGCGGCTACACCTTC.

This clonotype was counted only a few times. The chain has TRBV19 and TRBJ2-2; 8 bases are a match to TRBD1. The CDR3 is made up of 14 amino acids. Losses at the gene ends were 4 bases for V and 8 bases for J; bases not matched to a gene: 6. CDR1 is LNHDA, CDR2 SQIVND, per germline (reference sequence). The CDR3 DNA reads as TGTGCCAGTAGTACGGGACAGGCCGGGGGGGAGCTGTTTTTT. It specifies CASSTGQAGGELFF.

This chain uses TRBV6-1 with TRBJ1-1, with 7 nucleotides matching TRBD1. The CDR3 runs to 14 residues. Germline V gene data show CDR1 as MNHNS and CDR2 as SASEGT. V lost 7 bases, J lost 0 bases, and 5 bases stayed unmatched. CDR3 sequence: CASIGQVMNTEAFF. CDR3 nucleotides: TGTGCCAGCATAGGACAGGTGATGAACACTGAAGCTTTCTTT.

This clonotype was observed a handful of times. V is TRBV24-1 and J is TRBJ2-7, with TRBD2 matching 13 bases. The CDR3 is made up of 16 amino acids. The germline V gene has CDR1 KGHDR and CDR2 SFDVKD. V was clipped by 7 bases and J by 9 bases; unmatched bases: 14. The CDR3 region is CATSRTSGSFFGGQYF. The CDR3 bases are TGTGCCACCAGCCGGACTAGCGGGAGTTTCTTTGGCGGGCAGTACTTC.

The chain employs TRBV5-6 and TRBJ2-5; 8 bases fit TRBD1. The V gene's germline CDR1 is SGHDT and CDR2 YYEEEE. Losses at the gene ends were 0 bases for V and 7 bases for J; bases not matched to a gene: 17. The CDR3 loop spans 18 amino acids. CDR3 in DNA: TGTGCCAGCAGCTTGGATTGGGGCGGCAGGGGGCGGATGGGGACCCAGTACTTC. This encodes CASSLDWGGRGRMGTQYF.

This clonotype has only a few counts. CDR3 DNA sequence: TGTGCCAGTAGTAGGATGGGCTACACCTTC. It encodes CASSRMGYTF. The rearrangement joins TRBV19 to TRBJ1-2; D is unclear. The CDR3 totals 10 residues. V was cut by 4 bases and J by 8 bases, with 5 bases left in between. The V gene's germline CDR1 is LNHDA and CDR2 SQIVND (reference sequence). Full variable domain (outside the CDR3, taken from reference TRBV19 and TRBJ1-2): DGGITQSPKYLFRKEGQNVTLSCEQNLNHDAMYWYRQDPGQGLRLIYYSQIVNDFQKGDIAEGYSVSREKKESFPLTVTSAQKNPTAFYLCASSRMGYTFGSGTRLTVV.

The CDR3 bases are TGTGCCAGCAGCCCCTACAAAGGAAACACCATATATTTT. The encoded protein is CASSPYKGNTIYF. The chain is built from TRBV5-4 and TRBJ1-3; no firm D call. The V gene's germline CDR1 is SGHNT and CDR2 YYREEE (reference sequence). V was shortened by 4 bases and J by 4 bases, with 9 bases between the two germline ends. The length of the CDR3 is 13 residues.

The chain carries TRBV7-9 and TRBJ2-7; D uncertain. CDR3 size: 14 residues. V lost 2 bases, J lost 2 bases, and 10 bases lay in between. Germline V gene lookup returns CDR1 SEHNR and CDR2 FQNEAQ (reference sequence). The CDR3 is CASSLTALAYEQYF. CDR3 sequence (DNA): TGTGCCAGCAGCTTAACGGCCCTTGCCTACGAGCAGTACTTC.

This clonotype was seen more than once but under ten times. The chain carries TRBV2 and TRBJ2-7; no reliable D call. Germline V CDR1 and CDR2: SNHLY, FYNNEI. The V gene lost 4 bases and the J gene lost 6 bases, with 7 bases spanning the gap. This CDR3 comprises 11 residues. This CDR3 reads CASSGDLEQYF. The CDR3 DNA follows: TGTGCCAGCAGTGGAGACCTCGAGCAGTACTTC.

The V and J genes are TRBV5-4 and TRBJ2-7; D uncertain. This CDR3 region has 13 residues. Germline V CDR1 and CDR2: SGHNT, YYREEE (reference sequence). Trimming removed 4 bases at V and 6 bases at J, with 14 bases between. This CDR3 reads CASSGSLDGEQYF. CDR3 sequence (DNA): TGTGCCAGCAGCGGATCATTAGACGGCGAGCAGTACTTC.

This clonotype appeared a few times. The CDR3 loop reads CASSLVGGQPQHF. The CDR3, as DNA: TGTGCCAGCAGCTTAGTTGGGGGTCAGCCCCAGCATTTT. The genes are TRBV7-9 and TRBJ1-5, with D tentatively TRBD1 (5 bases). Per the germline V gene, CDR1 is SEHNR and CDR2 is FQNEAQ (reference sequence). The CDR3 is made up of 13 amino acids. V was cut by 1 base and J by 6 bases, with 7 bases left in between.